These 8 T cell receptor beta chains came from one sample sequenced in a study of patients and donors after allogeneic stem cell transplantation. TCRdb fed the RT-PCR reads into MiXCR, producing one record per CDR3 protein. The data contain approximately 430,000 distinct CDR3 sequences, under 20% of them singletons. Material for sequencing was blood, either unsorted or a sorted T cell fraction (not recorded which). The receptors shown here come from a human donor who was either an allogeneic HSCT recipient or a stem cell or donor lymphocyte infusion donor (not recorded which). It is not recorded whose cells these are; they may come from a transplant donor.

This clonotype was seen a handful of times. The gene calls are TRBV20-1 and TRBJ2-1, with D perhaps matching TRBD1 (6 bases). Germline CDR1 reads DFQATT; CDR2 reads SNEGSKA (reference sequence). The CDR3 has 16 amino acids. The germline V and J ends were trimmed by 6 bases and 4 bases, with 22 bases remaining between them. The CDR3 is CSAPNAWGLGYNEQFF. The CDR3 DNA follows: TGCAGTGCCCCCAATGCGTGGGGGCTAGGTTACAATGAGCAGTTCTTC.

The chain uses TRBV20-1 and TRBJ1-5; D gene uncertain. The length of the CDR3 is 16 residues. The V end was cut by 0 bases, the J end by 0 bases, with 12 bases between. Germline lookup yields CDR1 DFQATT and CDR2 SNEGSKA (reference sequence). CDR3 nucleotides: TGCAGTGCTAGAGATCTTGGAGGGTATAGCAATCAGCCCCAGCATTTT. It is translated as CSARDLGGYSNQPQHF.

The chain employs TRBV11-2 and TRBJ1-2; no clear D. Germline V gives CDR1 SGHAT, CDR2 FQNNGV. The V end lost 1 base, the J end lost 12 bases, and 12 bases lay between the germline ends. CDR3 size: 12 residues. CDR3 region: CASSLGDDGNTF. The CDR3 DNA follows: TGTGCCAGCAGCTTAGGAGACGATGGGAACACCTTC.

The chain carries TRBV18 and TRBJ1-5; D unclear. Looked up from germline, CDR1 is KGHSH and CDR2 is LQKENI. Trimming removed 8 bases from V and 8 bases from J, with 22 bases in between. The CDR3 is made up of 15 amino acids. This chain's CDR3 is CASTPLRESAKPQHF. In DNA form, the CDR3 reads TGTGCCAGCACCCCTCTACGAGAGAGCGCCAAGCCCCAGCATTTT.

This clonotype has a count of ten or more. The chain links TRBV20-1 to TRBJ2-5, with a weak D call TRBD2 (6 bases). CDR1 and CDR2 from the germline V gene are DFQATT and SNEGSKA (reference sequence). Trimming left V 3 bases short and J 3 bases short, with 8 bases between. CDR3 length: 12 residues. The CDR3 DNA follows: TGCAGTGCTAGTGCGGGGAAAGAGACCCAGTACTTC. This encodes CSASAGKETQYF.

This clonotype was observed a handful of times. J is TRBJ2-7 and V is TRBV9; 8 bases map to TRBD1. This CDR3 contains 14 residues. J was trimmed by 3 bases and V by 2 bases; bases with no gene match: 4. Germline assignment: CDR1 SGDLS and CDR2 YYNGEE. CDR3 loop: CASSVTGQVYEQYF. As DNA, the CDR3 is TGTGCCAGCAGCGTGACGGGACAGGTCTACGAGCAGTACTTC.

This chain uses TRBV5-4 with TRBJ2-1, with D hard to call. Germline V lookup: CDR1 SGHNT, CDR2 YYREEE (reference sequence). Trimming removed 0 bases at V and 7 bases at J, with 11 bases between. The CDR3 is made up of 14 amino acids. CDR3 protein: CASSLGTGANEQFF. As DNA, the CDR3 is TGTGCCAGCAGCTTGGGGACCGGAGCTAATGAGCAGTTCTTC.

The genes are TRBV18 and TRBJ2-3, with 7 bases aligning to TRBD1. Germline loops: CDR1 KGHSH, CDR2 LQKENI. This CDR3 has 13 residues. J gave up 13 bases and V 3 bases, and 10 bases lay outside the gene matches. CDR3 nucleotide sequence: TGTGCCAGCTCACCTAGAGGACAGGCCGGGGAGTATTTT. This sequence encodes CASSPRGQAGEYF.